Each of the 3 T cell receptor beta chains below was sequenced from the same sample in a study of cytomegalovirus exposure and HLA in healthy donors. Generated by immunoSEQ multiplex PCR, the TCRdb table keeps only in-frame clones and is missing some. The sample has some 160,000 clones; roughly 91% are singletons. The specimen sequenced was PBMCs. Receptors were obtained from a man younger than 30 in good health and CMV-seronegative.

This clone has more than one count but fewer than ten. The chain is built from TRBV6-5 and TRBJ1-5; D is unresolved. The ends were cut back, 5 bases at V and 3 bases at J, with 8 bases in the middle. The germline CDR1 and CDR2 sequences are MNHEY and SVGAGI. This CDR3 comprises 13 residues. In DNA form, the CDR3 reads TGTGCCAGCAGTGCCACACACAATCAGCCCCAGCATTTT. Amino acid sequence: CASSATHNQPQHF.

This clone was picked up one time. CDR3 sequence (DNA): TGCGCCAGCAGTCGTAGGGAGGGGGACATTCAGTACTTC. It encodes CASSRREGDIQYF. This chain joins TRBV10-1 and TRBJ2-4; weak D call: TRBD2 (7 bases). The germline CDR1 and CDR2 sequences are WNHNN and SYGVQD (reference sequence). The CDR3 totals 13 residues. V lost 5 bases to trimming and J lost 8 bases, with 13 bases between them.

The rearrangement uses TRBV11-2 and TRBJ1-4; 7 bases fit TRBD1. The CDR3 runs to 16 residues. In germline, CDR1 is SGHAT, CDR2 FQNNGV. J gave up 0 bases and V 5 bases, and 6 bases lay outside the gene matches. For the CDR3, the DNA is TGTGCCAGCAGCCCGTTTACAGGGGCAACTAATGAAAAACTGTTTTTT. Translated: CASSPFTGATNEKLFF. Full variable domain (missing parts from reference TRBV11-2 and TRBJ1-4): EAGVAQSPRYKIIEKRQSVAFWCNPISGHATLYWYQQILGQGPKLLIQFQNNGVVDDSQLPKDRFSAERLKGVDSTLKIQPAKLEDSAVYLCASSPFTGATNEKLFFGSGTQLSVL.